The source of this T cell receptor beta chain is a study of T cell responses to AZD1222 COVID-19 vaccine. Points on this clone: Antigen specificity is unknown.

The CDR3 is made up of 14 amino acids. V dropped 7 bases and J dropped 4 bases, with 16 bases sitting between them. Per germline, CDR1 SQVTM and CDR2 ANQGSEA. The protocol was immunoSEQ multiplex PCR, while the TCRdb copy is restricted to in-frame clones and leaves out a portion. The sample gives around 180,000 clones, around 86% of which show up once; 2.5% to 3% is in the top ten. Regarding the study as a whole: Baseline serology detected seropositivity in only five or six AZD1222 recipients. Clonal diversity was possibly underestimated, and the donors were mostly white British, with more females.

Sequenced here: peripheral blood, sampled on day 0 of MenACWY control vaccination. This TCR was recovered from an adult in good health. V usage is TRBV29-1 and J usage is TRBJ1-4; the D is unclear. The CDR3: CSAWTAVNNEKLFF. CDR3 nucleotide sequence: TGCAGCGCTTGGACGGCGGTAAATAATGAAAAACTGTTTTTT. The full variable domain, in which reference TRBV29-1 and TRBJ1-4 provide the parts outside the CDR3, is SAVISQKPSRDICQRGTSLTIQCQVDSQVTMMFWYRQQPGQSLTLIATANQGSEATYESGFVIDKFPISRPNLTFSTLTVSNMSPEDSSIYLCSAWTAVNNEKLFFGSGTQLSVL.